The next 32 T cell receptor beta chains were all read from a single sample in a study of blood T cell repertoires in COVID-19. Only in-frame clones appear in the TCRdb table, and some are missing; sequencing was by immunoSEQ multiplex PCR. The data contain hundreds of thousands of clones, 85% to 90% of them singletons. The sample taken for sequencing was PBMCs or T cells enriched from blood (not recorded which). These TCRs come from a woman aged 60-75 years in a cohort exposed to, infected with or recovered from COVID-19 (not recorded which).

V and J are TRBV4-1 and TRBJ2-1, with 14 bases that match TRBD2. Germline trimming cut 0 bases from V and 3 bases from J; bases unmatched to any gene: 1. The CDR3 totals 17 residues. Germline V lookup: CDR1 MGHRA, CDR2 YSYEKL. The DNA of the CDR3 is TGCGCCAGCAGCCAAGAGGGACTAGCGGGAGTCTACAATGAGCAGTTCTTC. Translation: CASSQEGLAGVYNEQFF.

V and J are TRBV6-1 and TRBJ2-7; 10 bases align to TRBD2. The V gene end was trimmed by 3 bases and the J gene end by 4 bases; junction bases not matched to a gene: 9. The CDR3 runs to 16 residues. Germline V lookup: CDR1 MNHNS, CDR2 SASEGT. CDR3 sequence (DNA): TGTGCCAGCAGTGAGAACCTCGGACTAGCGGAGTACGAGCAGTACTTC. Translated: CASSENLGLAEYEQYF.

This clone was counted a few times. The rearrangement links TRBV4-2 to TRBJ2-1; 7 nucleotides agree with TRBD2. Germline V gene sequence: CDR1 LGHNA, CDR2 YNFKEQ. CDR3 length: 15 residues. V was clipped by 4 bases and J by 0 bases; unmatched bases: 3. The CDR3: CASSRTSDSYNEQFF. The CDR3 DNA is TGTGCCAGCAGCCGCACTAGCGACTCCTACAATGAGCAGTTCTTC.

The chain employs TRBV28 and TRBJ1-4; D not resolved. CDR3 length: 13 amino acids. The V and J ends lost 1 base and 8 bases respectively, with 8 bases between them. CDR1 and CDR2 (germline): MDHEN, SYDVKM. The CDR3 spells CASSLYSGEKLFF. As DNA, the CDR3 is TGTGCCAGCAGTTTATACAGCGGGGAAAAACTGTTTTTT.

The V gene is TRBV3-1 (or the pseudogene TRBV3-2), the J gene TRBJ2-7; D call uncertain. V gave up 4 bases and J gave up 2 bases, with 6 bases separating them. CDR3 length: 12 residues. Germline CDR1 is LGHDT and CDR2 is YNNKEL (reference sequence). Here the CDR3 DNA reads TGTGCCAGCAGCCCTACCCCCTACGAGCAGTACTTC. Protein product: CASSPTPYEQYF.

This chain connects TRBV29-1 to TRBJ2-1; 7 bases are a match to TRBD2. CDR1 and CDR2 (germline): SQVTM, ANQGSEA. V was clipped by 5 bases and J by 6 bases; unmatched bases: 10. The CDR3 loop spans 14 amino acids. The CDR3 here is CSVSERASGNEQFF. DNA of the CDR3: TGCAGCGTTTCCGAAAGGGCTAGCGGCAATGAGCAGTTCTTC.

The chain links TRBV7-8 to TRBJ2-1, with TRBD2 matching over 10 bases. This CDR3 is built from 15 residues. Per the germline V gene, CDR1 is SGHVS and CDR2 is FQNEAQ. V lost 5 bases and J lost 10; bases outside the gene matches: 11. Here the CDR3 reads CASSPSGSPLGEQFF. The CDR3 DNA sequence: TGTGCCAGCAGCCCTAGCGGGAGTCCCCTAGGGGAGCAGTTCTTC.

J is TRBJ2-5 and V is TRBV9, with 8 bases that match TRBD2. The V and J ends lost 0 bases and 0 bases, in that order; junction bases with no gene match: 4. The CDR3 is 16 amino acids. CDR1 and CDR2 from the germline V gene are SGDLS and YYNGEE. As DNA, the CDR3 is TGTGCCAGCAGCGTAGGGGCTAGCGGGTACCAAGAGACCCAGTACTTC. It translates to CASSVGASGYQETQYF.

V gene TRBV5-1 combines with J gene TRBJ1-6, with no clear D. There are 13 residues in the CDR3. Trimming took 4 bases from V and 7 from J, leaving 9 bases between them. In germline, CDR1 is SGHRS, CDR2 YFSETQ. CDR3 DNA sequence: TGCGCCAGCAGCGGGCAAGCAAATTCACCCCTCCACTTT. This gives the protein CASSGQANSPLHF. Filled out from reference TRBV5-1 and TRBJ1-6, the complete variable domain reads KAGVTQTPRYLIKTRGQQVTLSCSPISGHRSVSWYQQTPGQGLQFLFEYFSETQRNKGNFPGRFSGRQFSNSRSEMNVSTLELGDSALYLCASSGQANSPLHFGNGTRLTVT.

The V call is TRBV29-1, the J call TRBJ1-2; 10 positions match TRBD1. J was trimmed by 11 bases and V by 6 bases; bases with no gene match: 15. CDR1 and CDR2 from the germline V gene are SQVTM and ANQGSEA. This CDR3 spans 14 amino acids. CDR3 residues: CSVTRQGAGVWYTF. The DNA of the CDR3 is TGCAGCGTAACTCGACAGGGGGCGGGAGTGTGGTACACCTTC. The full variable domain, rest sourced from reference TRBV29-1 and TRBJ1-2, is SAVISQKPSRDICQRGTSLTIQCQVDSQVTMMFWYRQQPGQSLTLIATANQGSEATYESGFVIDKFPISRPNLTFSTLTVSNMSPEDSSIYLCSVTRQGAGVWYTFGSGTRLTVV.

This clone showed up just once. V is TRBV18 and J is TRBJ1-4; 8 bases are a match to TRBD1. Germline values: CDR1 KGHSH, CDR2 LQKENI. This CDR3 has 16 residues. V lost 3 bases, J lost 4 bases, and 7 bases stayed unmatched. CDR3: CASSPSGGRDNEKLFF. The CDR3 bases are TGTGCCAGCTCACCGTCAGGGGGCCGAGATAATGAAAAACTGTTTTTT.

This chain joins TRBV6-5 and TRBJ2-2, with D perhaps TRBD1 (6 bases). The germline CDR1 and CDR2 sequences are MNHEY and SVGAGI. Trimming removed 7 bases from V and 4 bases from J, with 16 bases in between. The CDR3 spans 15 residues. The CDR3, as DNA: TGTGCCAGCACCATACAGGGTCGGGGCACCGGGGAGCTGTTTTTT. Encoded protein: CASTIQGRGTGELFF.

The rearrangement uses TRBV25-1 and TRBJ2-7; D is perhaps TRBD2 (5 bases). The CDR3 length is 17 residues. V was trimmed by 3 bases and J by 5 bases, leaving 23 bases between them. Germline V gene lookup returns CDR1 MGHDK and CDR2 SYGVNS. CDR3 amino acids: CASSDPRRGESGHEQYF. The CDR3 DNA sequence: TGTGCCAGCAGTGACCCACGCCGGGGAGAGAGCGGCCACGAGCAGTACTTC.

This clone was seen more than once but under ten times. The chain combines TRBV15 with TRBJ2-5; D call uncertain. This CDR3 is 12 amino acids long. With 8 bases removed from V and 0 bases from J, the gap between germline ends came to 7 bases. The germline CDR1 and CDR2 sequences are LNHNV and YYDKDF (reference sequence). CDR3 sequence (DNA): TGTGCCACCTCAGACAACCAAGAGACCCAGTACTTC. The encoded protein is CATSDNQETQYF. Using reference TRBV15 and TRBJ2-5 for the parts outside the CDR3, the full variable domain is DAMVIQNPRYQVTQFGKPVTLSCSQTLNHNVMYWYQQKSSQAPKLLFHYYDKDFNNEADTPDNFQSRRPNTSFCFLDIRSPGLGDTAMYLCATSDNQETQYFGPGTRLLVL.

The genes are TRBV15 and TRBJ1-4; TRBD1 might be the D (5 bases). CDR1 LNHNV and CDR2 YYDKDF come from the germline V gene (reference sequence). The CDR3 extends over 15 amino acids. V lost 0 bases and J lost 2, with 7 bases in between. The CDR3 nucleotides are TGTGCCACCAGCAGAGACAGGGCTACTAATGAAAAACTGTTTTTT. Protein sequence: CATSRDRATNEKLFF.

This chain links TRBV15 with TRBJ2-5, with D possibly matching TRBD1 (8 bases). CDR1 and CDR2 from the germline V gene are LNHNV and YYDKDF (reference sequence). The CDR3 is 14 amino acids. V dropped 3 bases and J dropped 9 bases, with 17 bases sitting between them. The DNA of the CDR3 is TGTGCCACCAGCAGCCGGACAGGGAGGGTTCCCCAGTACTTC. Encoded protein: CATSSRTGRVPQYF.

This chain's CDR3 is CASSPTPTGKRYNEQFF. The CDR3, as DNA: TGTGCCAGCAGTCCCACCCCGACAGGGAAACGTTACAATGAGCAGTTCTTC. The chain is built from TRBV28 and TRBJ2-1; 7 positions match TRBD1. The CDR3 has 17 amino acids. Germline V gene sequence: CDR1 MDHEN, CDR2 SYDVKM. The J segment lost 4 bases and the V segment lost 5 bases, leaving 14 bases of the junction unmatched.

The chain carries TRBV5-4 and TRBJ2-7; D perhaps matches TRBD2 (7 bases). The CDR3 loop spans 15 amino acids. Germline assignment: CDR1 SGHNT and CDR2 YYREEE (reference sequence). Deletions cut 4 bases from V and 1 base from J, with 15 bases between. DNA of the CDR3: TGTGCCAGCAGCGGAGGAGGGGGGGCGTCCTACGAGCAGTACTTC. Its protein is CASSGGGGASYEQYF.

V is TRBV28 and J is TRBJ1-2, with 10 nucleotides matching TRBD1. This CDR3 region has 16 residues. V was clipped by 0 bases and J by 2 bases; unmatched bases: 3. Germline CDR1 MDHEN, CDR2 SYDVKM. This CDR3 is CASSLWDRGSNYGYTF. CDR3 bases: TGTGCCAGCAGTTTATGGGACAGGGGGTCAAACTATGGCTACACCTTC.

The chain links TRBV7-3 to TRBJ2-5; 9 bases fit TRBD1. The CDR3 consists of 17 residues. The V segment lost 5 bases and the J segment 1 base; nucleotides outside the gene matches: 11. Germline V gene sequence: CDR1 SGHTA, CDR2 FQGTGA. As DNA, the CDR3 is TGTGCCAGCAGCCTGGGGCCGAGACAGGGGGGCCAAGAGACCCAGTACTTC. Its protein product is CASSLGPRQGGQETQYF.

The chain has TRBV7-9 and TRBJ2-3; 10 positions agree with TRBD1. This CDR3 is built from 15 residues. The V segment lost 4 bases and the J segment 4 bases; nucleotides outside the gene matches: 5. Germline CDR1 SEHNR, CDR2 FQNEAQ (reference sequence). CDR3 protein: CASSSGTGDADTQYF. The CDR3 DNA is TGTGCCAGCAGCTCCGGGACAGGGGACGCAGATACGCAGTATTTT.

The rearrangement links TRBV6-1 to TRBJ2-1; 8 positions agree with TRBD2. Looked up from germline, CDR1 is MNHNS and CDR2 is SASEGT. The J segment lost 0 bases and the V segment lost 2 bases, leaving 3 bases of the junction unmatched. The CDR3 length is 16 residues. The CDR3 loop is CASSERGTSSYNEQFF. As DNA, the CDR3 is TGTGCCAGCAGTGAACGAGGGACTAGCTCCTACAATGAGCAGTTCTTC.

Comments on this clone: One end of the junction fails to match germline, which may point to a read error. This chain links TRBV28 with TRBJ1-2; 8 bases are a match to TRBD1. Germline V gives CDR1 MDHEN, CDR2 SYDVKM. The CDR3 is 12 amino acids. Here the CDR3 reads CASSRDRLSITF. CDR3 sequence (DNA): TGTGCCAGCAGTCGGGACAGGTTGTCGATTACGTTC.

V and J are TRBV30 and TRBJ1-4; TRBD1 agrees at 8 bases. V dropped 2 bases and J dropped 8; count of bases not matched to a gene: 10. The CDR3 totals 15 residues. In germline, CDR1 is GTSNPN, CDR2 SVGIG (reference sequence). The DNA of the CDR3 is TGTGCCTGGAGTCCCCGGACAGGGCGGCAGGAAAAACTGTTTTTT. Translating gives CAWSPRTGRQEKLFF.

This chain joins TRBV9 and TRBJ2-6, with D tentatively TRBD2 (5 bases). V gave up 0 bases and J gave up 0 bases, with 10 bases separating them. The germline V gene has CDR1 SGDLS and CDR2 YYNGEE. CDR3 length: 17 amino acids. The CDR3 loop reads CASSVALGSSGANVLTF. As DNA, the CDR3 is TGTGCCAGCAGCGTAGCTCTAGGGAGCTCTGGGGCCAACGTCCTGACTTTC.

Turning to this clone: The same CDR3 also results from other DNA sequences found in this sample. The chain uses TRBV7-2 and TRBJ2-5; TRBD1 matches at 7 bases. V shed 0 bases, J shed 4 bases, and the junction held 2 bases outside the gene matches. CDR3 length: 14 amino acids. Germline loops: CDR1 SGHTA, CDR2 FQGNSA. DNA of the CDR3: TGTGCCAGCAGCTTAGCAGGGGGCGGAGAGACCCAGTACTTC. As protein: CASSLAGGGETQYF. Variable domain in full (rest from reference TRBV7-2 and TRBJ2-5): GAGVSQSPSNKVTEKGKDVELRCDPISGHTALYWYRQSLGQGLEFLIYFQGNSAPDKSGLPSDRFSAERTGGSVSTLTIQRTQQEDSAVYLCASSLAGGGETQYFGPGTRLLVL.

The chain uses TRBV11-3 and TRBJ2-3; TRBD2 agrees at 12 bases. This CDR3 region has 17 residues. In germline, CDR1 is SGHNT, CDR2 YENEEA. J was trimmed by 4 bases and V by 1 base; bases with no gene match: 6. CDR3: CASSLGITSGRSDTQYF. CDR3 DNA: TGTGCCAGCAGCTTAGGGATCACTAGCGGGAGGTCAGATACGCAGTATTTT.

This clone occurred once. The chain uses TRBV25-1 and TRBJ2-2; 8 nucleotides align to TRBD1. The trim removed 4 bases at V and 7 bases at J, leaving 8 bases unmatched. This CDR3 is built from 15 residues. CDR1 and CDR2 (germline): MGHDK, SYGVNS. CDR3 nucleotides: TGTGCCAGCAGTGTAGACAGGGGCTGGGGCGGGGAGCTGTTTTTT. Translating it yields CASSVDRGWGGELFF.

To note about this clone: This sample includes further DNA sequences coding for the same CDR3. The chain couples TRBV5-1 to TRBJ2-7, with D perhaps matching TRBD1 (5 bases). The V end lost 1 base, the J end lost 1 base, and 6 bases lay between the germline ends. The CDR3 sequence is 13 residues long. The germline gives CDR1 SGHRS, CDR2 YFSETQ. CDR3 DNA: TGCGCCAGCAGCTTGCAGGGATCCTACGAGCAGTACTTC. This translates into CASSLQGSYEQYF. Variable domain in full (rest from reference TRBV5-1 and TRBJ2-7): KAGVTQTPRYLIKTRGQQVTLSCSPISGHRSVSWYQQTPGQGLQFLFEYFSETQRNKGNFPGRFSGRQFSNSRSEMNVSTLELGDSALYLCASSLQGSYEQYFGPGTRLTVT.

J is TRBJ2-7 and V is TRBV21-1; the listed D gene, TRBD1, was not tested against the DNA. TRBV21-1 is a known pseudogene. This CDR3 has 15 amino acids. The CDR3 is CASSKSQGKAYEQYF. DNA for the CDR3: TGTGCCAGCAGCAAATCGCAGGGGAAGGCCTACGAGCAGTACTTC.

The chain carries TRBV4-2 and TRBJ2-3, with 7 bases that match TRBD2. This CDR3 has 16 residues. V shed 4 bases and J 2 bases; nucleotides not matched to a gene: 9. CDR1 is LGHNA and CDR2 is YNFKEQ in the germline V gene. Here the CDR3 reads CASSPSRGGNTDTQYF. CDR3 DNA sequence: TGTGCCAGCAGCCCTTCGAGGGGAGGGAACACAGATACGCAGTATTTT.

In the case of this clone: The sample has other DNA sequences that encode this CDR3 too. CDR3 sequence: CASSRGGGDEQFF. The DNA of the CDR3 is TGCGCCAGCAGTCGGGGAGGGGGAGATGAGCAGTTCTTC. This chain joins TRBV4-1 and TRBJ2-1; a weak D match, TRBD2 (7 bases). The germline V and J ends were trimmed by 6 bases and 8 bases, with 14 bases remaining between them. Germline CDR1 is MGHRA and CDR2 is YSYEKL. The CDR3 is 13 residues long.